In its sample, the clone carrying this T cell receptor (beta chain) was seen a few times. Its antigen remains unidentified. These data are taken from a study of T cell repertoires in cytomegalovirus infection. Looking at the study overall: Signatures in public TCR beta sequences pointed to both CMV infection and matching HLA type. General observations from the study: Ex vivo, HLA-C-restricted CMV-specific TCR beta clonotypes prevailed over the rest of the response.

Via MiXCR, TCRdb re-called the reads, giving one row per CDR3 protein. Of under 850,000 distinct CDR3 sequences in the sample, 35% were seen once. CDR1 is SGHAT and CDR2 is FQDESV in the germline V gene (reference sequence). The V gene lost 8 bases and the J gene lost 11 bases, with 15 bases spanning the gap. The CDR3 is 11 amino acids. The clonotype comes from a human donor in good health (CMV status not recorded). Some clones in this sample may be carry-over from other donors' samples. The V call is TRBV11-1, the J call TRBJ1-1; D might be TRBD1 (5 bases). Material: PBMCs. The CDR3 nucleotides read TGTGCCAGCCGGGACTCGAGCGTGGCTTTCTTT. Its translation is CASRDSSVAFF.